This paragraph covers one T cell receptor beta chain sequence. What it binds is not known. Germline CDR1 is LNHDA and CDR2 is SQIVND (reference sequence). With 6 bases clipped from V and 6 bases from J, the junction kept 5 bases outside the gene matches. The CDR3 covers 15 residues. This PCR relied on a set of 60 Vbeta primers and 13 Jbeta primers. Generated by immunoSEQ multiplex PCR, the TCRdb table keeps only in-frame clones and is missing some. Of 200,000 or so clones listed, roughly four fifths are singletons. These data come from a study of cytomegalovirus exposure and HLA in healthy donors. Findings and limits, study-wide: Certain sequence variants were highly shared and formed a cluster, and this cluster was likely a sequencing artifact.

This clonotype was sampled from a woman in her 30s in good health and CMV-seropositive. The chain couples TRBV19 to TRBJ2-1; 13 bases are shared with TRBD2. The material sequenced was PBMCs. The CDR3 reads CASRRTSGGGNEQFF. CDR3 bases: TGTGCCAGTAGACGAACTAGCGGGGGGGGCAATGAGCAGTTCTTC.